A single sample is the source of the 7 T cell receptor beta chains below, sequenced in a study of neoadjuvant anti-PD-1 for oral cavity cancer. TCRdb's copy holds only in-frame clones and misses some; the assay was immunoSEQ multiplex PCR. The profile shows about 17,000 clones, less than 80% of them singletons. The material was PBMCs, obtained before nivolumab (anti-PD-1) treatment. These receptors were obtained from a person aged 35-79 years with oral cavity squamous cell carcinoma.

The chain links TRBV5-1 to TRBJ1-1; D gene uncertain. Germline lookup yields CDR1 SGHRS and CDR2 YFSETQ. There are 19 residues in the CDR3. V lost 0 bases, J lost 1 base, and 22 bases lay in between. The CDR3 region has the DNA TGCGCCAGCAGCTTGGCCTACTCCAGGTCGCAGCGGTCGAACACTGAAGCTTTCTTT. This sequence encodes CASSLAYSRSQRSNTEAFF.

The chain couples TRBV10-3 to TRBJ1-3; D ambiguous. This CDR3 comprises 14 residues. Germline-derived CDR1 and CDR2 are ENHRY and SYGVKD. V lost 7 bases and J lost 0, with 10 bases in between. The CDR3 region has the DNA TGTGCCATCATTAAGGGAGACTCTGGAAACACCATATATTTT. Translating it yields CAIIKGDSGNTIYF.

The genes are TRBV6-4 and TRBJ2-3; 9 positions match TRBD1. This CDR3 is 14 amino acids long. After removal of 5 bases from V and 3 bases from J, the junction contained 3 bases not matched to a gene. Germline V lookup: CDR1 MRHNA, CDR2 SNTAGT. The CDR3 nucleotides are TGTGCCAGCAGTCCGGGACAGGGAACAGATACGCAGTATTTT. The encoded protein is CASSPGQGTDTQYF.

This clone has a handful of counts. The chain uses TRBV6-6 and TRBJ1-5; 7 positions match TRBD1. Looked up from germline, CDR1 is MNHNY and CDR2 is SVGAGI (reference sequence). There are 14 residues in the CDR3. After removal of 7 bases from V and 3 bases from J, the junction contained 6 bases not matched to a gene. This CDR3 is CASTRGQDNQPQHF. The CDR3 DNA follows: TGTGCCAGCACCAGAGGACAGGACAATCAGCCCCAGCATTTT.

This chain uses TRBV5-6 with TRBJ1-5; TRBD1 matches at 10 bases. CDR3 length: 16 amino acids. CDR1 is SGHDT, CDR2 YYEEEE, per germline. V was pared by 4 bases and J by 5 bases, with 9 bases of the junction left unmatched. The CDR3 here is CASSLGQGFFHQPQHF. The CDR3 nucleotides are TGTGCCAGCAGCCTGGGACAGGGGTTTTTCCATCAGCCCCAGCATTTT.

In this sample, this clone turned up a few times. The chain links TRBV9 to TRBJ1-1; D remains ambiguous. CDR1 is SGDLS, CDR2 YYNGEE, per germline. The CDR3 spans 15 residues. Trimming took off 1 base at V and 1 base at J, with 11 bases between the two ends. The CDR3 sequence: CASSVTAEWNTEAFF. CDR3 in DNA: TGTGCCAGCAGCGTAACGGCAGAGTGGAACACTGAAGCTTTCTTT.

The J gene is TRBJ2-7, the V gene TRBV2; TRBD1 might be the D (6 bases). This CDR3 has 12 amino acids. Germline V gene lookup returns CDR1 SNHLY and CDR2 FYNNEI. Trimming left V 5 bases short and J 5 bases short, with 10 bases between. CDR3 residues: CASSSQGHEQYF. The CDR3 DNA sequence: TGTGCCAGCAGTTCCCAGGGGCACGAGCAGTACTTC.